Shown below are 3 T cell receptor beta chains from a single sample sequenced in a study of glioma-infiltrating T cells after dendritic cell vaccination. TCRdb keeps only in-frame clones here, not all; method: immunoSEQ multiplex PCR. The profile shows tens of thousands of clones, about 84% of them singletons. This sample comprised blood, obtained before dendritic cell vaccination. The receptors were gathered from a human donor with glioblastoma.

The J gene is TRBJ1-5, the V gene TRBV7-6; D gene unclear. Germline V lookup: CDR1 SGHVS, CDR2 FNYEAQ. V was pared by 7 bases and J by 5 bases, with 6 bases between. The CDR3 covers 11 residues. The CDR3 loop reads CASTADQPQHF. For the CDR3, the DNA is TGTGCCAGCACCGCAGATCAGCCCCAGCATTTT.

The genes are TRBV2 and TRBJ2-3; D uncertain. Germline-derived CDR1 and CDR2 are SNHLY and FYNNEI. This CDR3 comprises 15 residues. V was cut by 4 bases and J by 1 base, with 12 bases left in between. In DNA, the CDR3 is TGTGCCAGCAGTGTCGGGTCCGGAGGCACAGATACGCAGTATTTT. As protein: CASSVGSGGTDTQYF.

J is TRBJ2-7 and V is TRBV2, with D hard to call. Trimming removed 7 bases at V and 0 bases at J, with 13 bases between. The CDR3 contains 14 residues. Germline V gene sequence: CDR1 SNHLY, CDR2 FYNNEI. The CDR3 DNA reads TGTGCCAGCAAAGCCGAAACTATCTCCTACGAGCAGTACTTC. Protein: CASKAETISYEQYF. The full variable domain, its missing parts supplied by reference TRBV2 and TRBJ2-7, is EPEVTQTPSHQVTQMGQEVILRCVPISNHLYFYWYRQILGQKVEFLVSFYNNEISEKSEIFDDQFSVERPDGSNFTLKIRSTKLEDSAMYFCASKAETISYEQYFGPGTRLTVT.